This T cell receptor beta chain stems from a study of response to subunit inactivated influenza vaccine. This clonotype has just a few counts. Its specificity is not known. TCRdb re-analysed the RT-PCR reads in MiXCR, keeping a single row per CDR3 protein. The sample shows 800,000 or so distinct CDR3 sequences, 21% of them seen only once. Study-level findings and limits: New T cells are recruited in small numbers by each seasonal influenza vaccination, according to the authors' suggestion.

Germline V lookup: CDR1 LGHNA, CDR2 YSLEER. V was pared by 8 bases and J by 7 bases, with 10 bases of the junction left unmatched. The CDR3 length is 13 residues. This TCR came from a man aged 45-60 years who received an inactivated influenza vaccine. The sequenced sample was PBMCs from blood, obtained around 5 days after vaccination. The chain combines TRBV4-3 with TRBJ2-5, with 7 nucleotides matching TRBD1. The CDR3 DNA sequence: TGCGCCAGCCGGACAGGATATACAGGGACCCAGTACTTC. It encodes CASRTGYTGTQYF.